A selection of T cell receptor beta chains follows, all from one sample in a study of control samples from healthy donors and cancer patients. The table came from immunoSEQ multiplex PCR; TCRdb's copy has only in-frame clones and leaves some out. Among some 170,000 clones listed, approximately 94% were seen once. The sample comprised PBMCs. The receptors were sampled from a man between 60 and 75 years old with colorectal cancer. Each CDR3 is given with its conserved first and last residue. The D gene is left open where the match is weak.

CASSQLGNTEAFF,TGTGCCAGCAGCCAACTGGGAAACACTGAAGCTTTCTTT,TRBJ1-1,TRBV3-1/TRBV3-2,.
CASSLEWQGKPQHF,TGCGCCAGCAGCTTGGAGTGGCAGGGCAAGCCCCAGCATTTT,TRBJ1-5,TRBV5-1,.
CASSPGGSYNSPLHF,TGTGCCAGCAGCCCAGGCGGCAGTTATAATTCACCCCTCCACTTT,TRBJ1-6,TRBV11-2,.
CASSLFSGVTDTQYF,TGTGCCAGCAGTTTATTTAGCGGGGTAACAGATACGCAGTATTTT,TRBJ2-3,TRBV27,TRBD2
CASSESGGGTEAFF,TGTGCCAGCAGTGAAAGTGGAGGAGGCACTGAAGCTTTCTTT,TRBJ1-1,TRBV6-1,.
CASALIDRGIEAFF,TGTGCCAGCGCCCTCATAGACAGGGGCATTGAAGCTTTCTTT,TRBJ1-1,TRBV2,TRBD1
CASSLASPGDETQYF,TGTGCCAGCAGCTTGGCGTCCCCGGGGGACGAGACCCAGTACTTC,TRBJ2-5,TRBV5-4,.
CASSEYVEGQSNYGYTF,TGTGCCAGCAGTGAATATGTGGAGGGACAGTCTAACTATGGCTACACCTTC,TRBJ1-2,TRBV2,TRBD1
CASSVRLGQGDGYTF,TGTGCCAGCAGCGTACGTCTAGGACAGGGCGATGGCTACACCTTC,TRBJ1-2,TRBV7-2,TRBD1
CASSLNTGNEQFF,TGTGCCAGCAGCCTCAATACAGGGAATGAGCAGTTCTTC,TRBJ2-1,TRBV3-1/TRBV3-2,.
CASSVPGAGGGDTQYF,TGTGCCAGTAGCGTACCGGGAGCGGGGGGAGGGGATACGCAGTATTTT,TRBJ2-3,TRBV19,TRBD2
CASSHNRETQYF,TGTGCCAGCAGCCACAACCGGGAGACCCAGTACTTC,TRBJ2-5,TRBV7-2,.
CASSIGLGGTKNIQYF,TGTGCCAGCAGTATCGGACTTGGGGGGACCAAAAACATTCAGTACTTC,TRBJ2-4,TRBV28,.
CASSHRPQGQLRNTIYF,TGTGCCAGCAGCCACCGCCCCCAAGGACAGCTCAGAAACACCATATATTTT,TRBJ1-3,TRBV21-1,.
CASSFGPYEQYF,TGTGCCAGCAGCTTTGGGCCCTACGAGCAGTACTTC,TRBJ2-7,TRBV11-2,.
CASSGGQGAGYGYTF,TGCGCCAGCAGCGGCGGACAGGGGGCCGGGTATGGCTACACCTTC,TRBJ1-2,TRBV5-1,TRBD1
CASTHDSSSPAGLFF,TGTGCCAGCACCCACGACTCCTCTAGTCCCGCGGGGCTGTTTTTT,TRBJ2-2,TRBV9,.
CASSLVRAEAFF,TGTGCCAGCAGTTTAGTTAGGGCTGAAGCTTTCTTT,TRBJ1-1,TRBV28,.
CVSSRQGTIAFF,TGTGTCAGTAGCAGACAGGGAACGATTGCTTTCTTT,TRBJ1-1,TRBV19,TRBD1
CASIRLEPRGPDTQYF,TGTGCCAGCATTCGGCTAGAACCGAGGGGTCCAGATACGCAGTATTTT,TRBJ2-3,TRBV6-4,.
CASSVEGGSYEQYF,TGTGCCAGCAGCGTAGAGGGCGGAAGCTACGAGCAGTACTTC,TRBJ2-7,TRBV9,.
CATSRDHREETQYF,TGTGCCACCAGCAGAGACCACAGGGAAGAGACCCAGTACTTC,TRBJ2-5,TRBV15,.
CASSQEGVSGNTIYF,TGCGCCAGCAGCCAAGAGGGAGTCTCTGGAAACACCATATATTTT,TRBJ1-3,TRBV4-3,.
CASRLAGHPGANVLTF,TGTGCCAGTCGGCTAGCGGGGCACCCTGGGGCCAACGTCCTGACTTTC,TRBJ2-6,TRBV19,TRBD2
CASDRNYGYTF,TGTGCCAGTGACAGGAACTATGGCTACACCTTC,TRBJ1-2,TRBV2,.
CASSTGTVGEQYF,TGTGCCAGCAGCACCGGGACAGTAGGCGAGCAGTACTTC,TRBJ2-7,TRBV9,TRBD1
CASSSPGTTIYF,TGTGCCAGCAGCTCTCCCGGGACGACCATATATTTT,TRBJ1-3,TRBV11-2,.
CATSDREYEQYF,TGTGCCACCAGTGATCGGGAATACGAGCAGTACTTC,TRBJ2-7,TRBV24-1,.
CASSFYLAGGQETQYF,TGCGCCAGCAGCTTCTACCTAGCGGGGGGCCAAGAGACCCAGTACTTC,TRBJ2-5,TRBV5-1,TRBD2
CASRLQGNEKLFF,TGTGCCAGCAGGCTACAGGGGAATGAAAAACTGTTTTTT,TRBJ1-4,TRBV6-5,TRBD1
CASSPIPGGLYTEAFF,TGTGCCAGCTCGCCCATCCCAGGGGGCTTATACACTGAAGCTTTCTTT,TRBJ1-1,TRBV18,TRBD1
CASSINYGYTF,TGTGCCAGCAGCATAAATTATGGCTACACCTTC,TRBJ1-2,TRBV3-1/TRBV3-2,.
CASRRGGSTDTQYF,TGTGCCAGCAGAAGGGGGGGAAGCACAGATACGCAGTATTTT,TRBJ2-3,TRBV6-5,.
CASRQGVTYEQYF,TGTGCCAGCAGACAGGGTGTAACCTACGAGCAGTACTTC,TRBJ2-7,TRBV12-3/TRBV12-4,.
CASSQDGTGGRDTQYF,TGTGCCAGCAGCCAAGATGGGACAGGGGGCAGGGATACGCAGTATTTT,TRBJ2-3,TRBV14,TRBD1
CASSLAGGYEQYF,TGTGCCAGCTCATTGGCGGGGGGCTACGAGCAGTACTTC,TRBJ2-7,TRBV27,TRBD2
CAISESGVYTEAFF,TGTGCCATCAGTGAGAGCGGGGTCTACACTGAAGCTTTCTTT,TRBJ1-1,TRBV10-3,.
CASSYGILSYEQYF,TGTGCCAGCAGTTACGGCATCTTATCCTACGAGCAGTACTTC,TRBJ2-7,TRBV6-2/TRBV6-3,.
CASRQTSYNSPLHF,TGTGCCAGCAGGCAGACCTCCTATAATTCACCCCTCCACTTT,TRBJ1-6,TRBV25-1,.